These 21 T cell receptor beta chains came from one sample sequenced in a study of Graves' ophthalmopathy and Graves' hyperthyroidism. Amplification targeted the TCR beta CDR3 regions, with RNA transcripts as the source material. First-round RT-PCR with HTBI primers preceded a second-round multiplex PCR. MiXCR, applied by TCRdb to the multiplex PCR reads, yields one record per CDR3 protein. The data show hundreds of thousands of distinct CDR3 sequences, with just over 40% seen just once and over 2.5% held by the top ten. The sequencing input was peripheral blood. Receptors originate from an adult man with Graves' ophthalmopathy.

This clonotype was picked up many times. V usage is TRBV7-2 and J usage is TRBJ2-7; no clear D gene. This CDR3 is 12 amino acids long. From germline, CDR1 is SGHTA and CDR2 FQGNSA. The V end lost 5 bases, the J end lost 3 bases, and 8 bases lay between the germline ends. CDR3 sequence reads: CASSPPNYEQYF. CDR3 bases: TGTGCCAGCAGCCCCCCGAACTACGAGCAGTACTTC. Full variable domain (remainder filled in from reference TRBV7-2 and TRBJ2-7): GAGVSQSPSNKVTEKGKDVELRCDPISGHTALYWYRQSLGQGLEFLIYFQGNSAPDKSGLPSDRFSAERTGGSVSTLTIQRTQQEDSAVYLCASSPPNYEQYFGPGTRLTVT.

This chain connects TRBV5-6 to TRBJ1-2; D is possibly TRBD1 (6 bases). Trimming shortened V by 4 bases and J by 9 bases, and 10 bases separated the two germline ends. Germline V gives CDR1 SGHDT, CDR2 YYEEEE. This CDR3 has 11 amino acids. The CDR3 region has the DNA TGTGCCAGCAGCGGCCGGGACAGCTACACCTTC. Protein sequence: CASSGRDSYTF.

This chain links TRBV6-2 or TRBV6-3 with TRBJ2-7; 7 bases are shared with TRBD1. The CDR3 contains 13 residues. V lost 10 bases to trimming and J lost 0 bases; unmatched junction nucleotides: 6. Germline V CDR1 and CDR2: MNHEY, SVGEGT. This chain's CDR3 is CATRDSLSYEQYF. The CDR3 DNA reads TGTGCCACCCGGGACAGCCTCTCCTACGAGCAGTACTTC.

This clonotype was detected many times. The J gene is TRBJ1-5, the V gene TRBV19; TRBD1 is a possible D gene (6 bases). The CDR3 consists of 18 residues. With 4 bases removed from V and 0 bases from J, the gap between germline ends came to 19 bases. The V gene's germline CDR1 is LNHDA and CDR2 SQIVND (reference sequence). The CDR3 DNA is TGTGCCAGTAGTACTCAAGTGGTGTGGGGGGCTAGCAATCAGCCCCAGCATTTT. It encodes CASSTQVVWGASNQPQHF.

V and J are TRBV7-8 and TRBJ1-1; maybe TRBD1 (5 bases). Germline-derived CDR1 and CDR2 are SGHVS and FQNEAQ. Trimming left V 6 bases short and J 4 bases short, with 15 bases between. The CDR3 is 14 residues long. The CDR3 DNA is TGTGCCAGCAGTCCGCCTATCGGGGGCACTGAAGCTTTCTTT. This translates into CASSPPIGGTEAFF. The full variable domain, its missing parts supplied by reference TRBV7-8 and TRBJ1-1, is GAGVSQSPRYKVAKRGQDVALRCDPISGHVSLFWYQQALGQGPEFLTYFQNEAQLDKSGLPSDRFFAERPEGSVSTLKIQRTQQEDSAVYLCASSPPIGGTEAFFGQGTRLTVV.

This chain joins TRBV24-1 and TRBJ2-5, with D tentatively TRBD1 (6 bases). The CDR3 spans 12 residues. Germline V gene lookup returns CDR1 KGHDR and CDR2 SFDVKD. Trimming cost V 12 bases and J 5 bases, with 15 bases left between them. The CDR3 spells CAPERGFETQYF. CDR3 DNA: TGTGCCCCCGAAAGGGGGTTTGAGACCCAGTACTTC.

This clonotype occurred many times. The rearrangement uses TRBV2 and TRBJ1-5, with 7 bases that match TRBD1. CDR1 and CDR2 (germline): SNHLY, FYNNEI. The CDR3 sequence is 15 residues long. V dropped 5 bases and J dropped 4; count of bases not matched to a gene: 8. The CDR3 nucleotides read TGTGCCAGCAGTAGGGAAGGGGGCGGGAATCAGCCCCAGCATTTT. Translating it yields CASSREGGGNQPQHF.

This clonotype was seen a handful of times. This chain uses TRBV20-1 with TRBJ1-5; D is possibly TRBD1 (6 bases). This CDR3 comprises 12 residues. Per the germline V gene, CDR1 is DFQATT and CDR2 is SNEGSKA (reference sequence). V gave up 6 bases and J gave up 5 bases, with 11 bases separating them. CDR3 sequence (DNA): TGCAGTGCCGGACAGAGTCATCAGCCCCAGCATTTT. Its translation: CSAGQSHQPQHF.

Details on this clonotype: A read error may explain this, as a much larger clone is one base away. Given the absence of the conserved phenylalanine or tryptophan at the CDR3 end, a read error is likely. In DNA, the CDR3 is TGTGCCACCAGTGATCTGCAGGGTCAACCCCAGCATCTT. It codes for CATSDLQGQPQHL. The chain recombines TRBV24-1 with TRBJ1-5; weak D call: TRBD1 (5 bases). Germline CDR1 is KGHDR and CDR2 is SFDVKD. The CDR3 has 13 amino acids. The V end was cut by 3 bases, the J end by 10 bases, with 12 bases between.

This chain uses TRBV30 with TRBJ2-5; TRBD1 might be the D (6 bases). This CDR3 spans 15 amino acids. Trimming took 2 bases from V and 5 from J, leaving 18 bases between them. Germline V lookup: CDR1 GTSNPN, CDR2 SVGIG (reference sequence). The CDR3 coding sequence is TGTGCCTGGAGTCCCCAGACGGGACATTCGGAGACCCAGTACTTC. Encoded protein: CAWSPQTGHSETQYF.

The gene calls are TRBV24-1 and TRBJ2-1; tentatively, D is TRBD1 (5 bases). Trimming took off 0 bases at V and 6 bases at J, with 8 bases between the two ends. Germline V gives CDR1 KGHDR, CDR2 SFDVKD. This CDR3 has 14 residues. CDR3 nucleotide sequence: TGTGCCACCAGTGATTTGCAGGGTGTCAATGAGCAGTTCTTC. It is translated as CATSDLQGVNEQFF.

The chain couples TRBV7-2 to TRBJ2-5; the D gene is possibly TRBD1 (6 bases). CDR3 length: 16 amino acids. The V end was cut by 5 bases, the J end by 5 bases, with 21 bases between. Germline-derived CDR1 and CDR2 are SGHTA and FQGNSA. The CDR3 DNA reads TGTGCCAGCAGCCAGAGGACAGTTAACACCGGGGAGACCCAGTACTTC. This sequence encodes CASSQRTVNTGETQYF.

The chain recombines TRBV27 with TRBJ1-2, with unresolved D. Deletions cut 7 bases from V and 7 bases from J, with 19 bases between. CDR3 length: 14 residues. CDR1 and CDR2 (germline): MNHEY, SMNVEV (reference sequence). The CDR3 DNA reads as TGTGCCAGCATCGGGCGATACGACCGTCTTGGCTACACCTTC. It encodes CASIGRYDRLGYTF.

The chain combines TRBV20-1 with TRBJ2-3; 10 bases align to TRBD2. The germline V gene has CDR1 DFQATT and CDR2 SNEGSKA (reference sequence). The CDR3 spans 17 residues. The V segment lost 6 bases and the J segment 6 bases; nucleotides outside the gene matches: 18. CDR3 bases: TGCAGTGCCACGTCGCCGGGACTAGCGCTAAAGCTCGATACGCAGTATTTT. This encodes CSATSPGLALKLDTQYF.

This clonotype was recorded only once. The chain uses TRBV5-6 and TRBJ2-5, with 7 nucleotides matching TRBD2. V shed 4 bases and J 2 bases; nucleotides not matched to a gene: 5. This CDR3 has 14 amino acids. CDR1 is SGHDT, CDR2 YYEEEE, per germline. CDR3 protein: CASSTSGGQETQYF. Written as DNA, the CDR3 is TGTGCCAGCAGCACCTCGGGAGGTCAAGAGACCCAGTACTTC.

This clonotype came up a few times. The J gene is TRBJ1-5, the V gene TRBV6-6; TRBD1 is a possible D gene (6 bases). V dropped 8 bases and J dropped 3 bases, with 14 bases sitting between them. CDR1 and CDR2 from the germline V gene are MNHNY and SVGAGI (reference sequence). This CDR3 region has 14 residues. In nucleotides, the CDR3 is TGTGCCAGCGGGTTGGGGGCTATCAATCAGCCCCAGCATTTT. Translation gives CASGLGAINQPQHF.

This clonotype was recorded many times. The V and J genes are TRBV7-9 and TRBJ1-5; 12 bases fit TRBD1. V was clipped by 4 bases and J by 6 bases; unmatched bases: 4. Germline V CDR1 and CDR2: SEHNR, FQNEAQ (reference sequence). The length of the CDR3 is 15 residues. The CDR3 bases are TGTGCCAGCAGCTCGGGACAGGGGGCGGCTCAGCCCCAGCATTTT. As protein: CASSSGQGAAQPQHF. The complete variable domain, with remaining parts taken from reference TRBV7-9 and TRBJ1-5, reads DTGVSQNPRHKITKRGQNVTFRCDPISEHNRLYWYRQTLGQGPEFLTYFQNEAQLEKSRLLSDRFSAERPKGSFSTLEIQRTEQGDSAMYLCASSSGQGAAQPQHFGDGTRLSIL.

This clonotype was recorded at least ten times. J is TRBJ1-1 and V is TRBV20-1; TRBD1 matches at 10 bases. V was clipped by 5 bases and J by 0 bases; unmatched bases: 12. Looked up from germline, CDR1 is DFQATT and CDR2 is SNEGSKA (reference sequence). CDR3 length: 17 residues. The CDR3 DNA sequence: TGCAGTGCTCAAATTCTACGGACAGGGGGTTTGAACACTGAAGCTTTCTTT. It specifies CSAQILRTGGLNTEAFF.

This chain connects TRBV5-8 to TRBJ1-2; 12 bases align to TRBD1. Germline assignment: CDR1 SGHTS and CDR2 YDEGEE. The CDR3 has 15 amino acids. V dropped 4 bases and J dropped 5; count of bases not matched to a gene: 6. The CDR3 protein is CASSLRDRGQYGYTF. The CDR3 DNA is TGTGCCAGCAGCCTCCGGGACAGGGGGCAATATGGCTACACCTTC.

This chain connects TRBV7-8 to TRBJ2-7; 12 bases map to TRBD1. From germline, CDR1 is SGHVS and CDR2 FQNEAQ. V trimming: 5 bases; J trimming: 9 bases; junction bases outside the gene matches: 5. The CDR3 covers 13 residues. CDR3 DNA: TGTGCCAGCAGCACCGGGACAGGGGGCGGGCAGTACTTC. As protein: CASSTGTGGGQYF.

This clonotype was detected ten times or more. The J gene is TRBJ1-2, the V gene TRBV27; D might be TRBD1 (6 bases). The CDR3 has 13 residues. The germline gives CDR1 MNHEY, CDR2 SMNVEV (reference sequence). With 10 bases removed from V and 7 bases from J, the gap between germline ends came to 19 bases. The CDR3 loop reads CATGTGGVSGYTF. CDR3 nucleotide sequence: TGTGCCACTGGAACGGGGGGCGTCAGTGGCTACACCTTC.